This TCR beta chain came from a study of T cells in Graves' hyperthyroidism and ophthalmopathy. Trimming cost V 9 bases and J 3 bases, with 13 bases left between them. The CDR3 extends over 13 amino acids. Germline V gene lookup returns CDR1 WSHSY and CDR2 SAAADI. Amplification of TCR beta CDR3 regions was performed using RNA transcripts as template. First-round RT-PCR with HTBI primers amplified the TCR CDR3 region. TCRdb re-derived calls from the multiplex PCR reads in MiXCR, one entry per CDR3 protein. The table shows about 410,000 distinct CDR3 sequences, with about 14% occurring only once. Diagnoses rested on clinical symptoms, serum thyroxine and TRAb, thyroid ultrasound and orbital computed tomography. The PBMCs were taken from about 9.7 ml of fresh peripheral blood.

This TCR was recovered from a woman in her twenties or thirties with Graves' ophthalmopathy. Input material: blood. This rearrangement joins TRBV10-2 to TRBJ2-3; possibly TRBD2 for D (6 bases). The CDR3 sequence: CASGELATDTQYF. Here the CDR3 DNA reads TGCGCCAGTGGTGAGCTAGCGACAGATACGCAGTATTTT.